This entry lists 5 T cell receptor beta chains sequenced from one sample in a study of T cell changes during pregnancy in multiple sclerosis. Assay: immunoSEQ multiplex PCR; the TCRdb copy retains only in-frame clones and omits some. This table holds 15,000 to 20,000 clones, 80% to 90% found once. The sequenced sample was CD8+ T cells from peripheral blood mononuclear cells, obtained after pregnancy. The receptors come from a female donor in good health, enrolled as a control in a pregnancy study.

The genes are TRBV11-1 and TRBJ2-7; possibly TRBD1 for D (6 bases). The CDR3 loop spans 16 amino acids. The V end lost 5 bases, the J end lost 6 bases, and 23 bases lay between the germline ends. The germline V gene has CDR1 SGHAT and CDR2 FQDESV (reference sequence). The CDR3 spells CASSKNRVGVSGEQYF. In DNA, the CDR3 is TGTGCCAGCAGCAAAAACAGGGTCGGGGTCTCTGGCGAGCAGTACTTC.

This sequence joins TRBV4-3 and TRBJ2-5; 9 positions agree with TRBD2. The J segment lost 5 bases and the V segment lost 2 bases, leaving 9 bases of the junction unmatched. CDR1 and CDR2 from the germline V gene are LGHNA and YSLEER. This CDR3 is built from 16 residues. CDR3: CASSQLWRGGQETQYF. The CDR3, as DNA: TGCGCCAGCAGCCAATTATGGCGGGGGGGCCAGGAGACCCAGTACTTC.

This sequence joins TRBV18 and TRBJ2-7; a possible D gene is TRBD1 (5 bases). V dropped 6 bases and J dropped 2 bases, with 11 bases sitting between them. Germline V gene lookup returns CDR1 KGHSH and CDR2 LQKENI. This CDR3 is built from 13 residues. The DNA for the CDR3 is TGTGCCAGCTCCCCCGCAGGGACCTACGAGCAGTACTTC. Translation: CASSPAGTYEQYF.

V gene TRBV7-9 combines with J gene TRBJ2-5; 13 nucleotides line up with TRBD2. The J call may be faulty, since TRBJ2-7 better matches the DNA end. This CDR3 has 15 residues. Germline lookup yields CDR1 SEHNR and CDR2 FQNEAQ (reference sequence). This CDR3 reads CASSSGTSGVYEQYF. CDR3 in DNA: TGTGCCAGCAGCTCAGGGACTAGCGGGGTCTACGAGCAGTACTTC.

This chain uses TRBV6-5 with TRBJ2-5; unclear D gene. Germline CDR1 MNHEY, CDR2 SVGAGI. The V end lost 4 bases, the J end lost 2 bases, and 14 bases lay between the germline ends. The CDR3 covers 15 residues. The CDR3 protein is CASSLGSRLQETQYF. The CDR3 coding sequence is TGTGCCAGCAGTTTGGGCAGCCGCTTACAAGAGACCCAGTACTTC.